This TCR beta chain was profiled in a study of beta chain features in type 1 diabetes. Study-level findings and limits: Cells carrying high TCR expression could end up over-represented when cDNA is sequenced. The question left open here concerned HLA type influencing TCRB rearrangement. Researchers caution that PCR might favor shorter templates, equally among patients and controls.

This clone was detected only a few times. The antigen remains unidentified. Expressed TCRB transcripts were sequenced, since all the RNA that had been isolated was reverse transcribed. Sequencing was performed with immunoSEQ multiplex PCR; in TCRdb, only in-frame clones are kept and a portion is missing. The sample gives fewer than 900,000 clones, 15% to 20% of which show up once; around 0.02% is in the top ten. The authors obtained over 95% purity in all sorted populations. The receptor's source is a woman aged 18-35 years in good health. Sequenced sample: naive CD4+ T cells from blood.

The CDR3 spells CASSLNGGYNEQFF. The DNA for the CDR3 is TGTGCCAGCAGCTTAAATGGAGGGTACAATGAGCAGTTCTTC. The chain uses TRBV7-3 and TRBJ2-1; D perhaps matches TRBD2 (6 bases). Trimming cost V 1 base and J 4 bases, with 8 bases left between them. The CDR3 totals 14 residues. Per germline, CDR1 SGHTA and CDR2 FQGTGA.